The 20 T cell receptor beta chains presented below share a single source sample, sequenced in a study of blood T cell repertoires in COVID-19. Generated by immunoSEQ multiplex PCR, the TCRdb table keeps only in-frame clones and is missing some. There are about 100,000 clones in the sample; approximately 80% occur only once, and 9.8% lies in the top ten. The sample consisted of peripheral blood. The source is a man aged 60-69 years with active or convalescent COVID-19.

This sequence joins TRBV3-1 (or the pseudogene TRBV3-2) and TRBJ2-2; TRBD2 agrees at 7 bases. The germline gives CDR1 LGHDT, CDR2 YNNKEL (reference sequence). The CDR3 consists of 14 residues. Losses at the gene ends were 7 bases for V and 1 base for J; bases not matched to a gene: 3. This CDR3 is CASKGLLNTGELFF. In DNA, the CDR3 is TGTGCCAGCAAGGGACTACTGAACACCGGGGAGCTGTTTTTT.

This clone has a single count. The rearrangement joins TRBV3-1 (or the pseudogene TRBV3-2) to TRBJ1-1; no clear D gene. The CDR3 sequence is 14 residues long. Per germline, CDR1 LGHDT and CDR2 YNNKEL (reference sequence). V lost 4 bases and J 8 bases, leaving 17 bases between the germline ends. The CDR3 region is CASSLSRGWYEAFF. The CDR3 DNA is TGTGCCAGCAGCCTGTCAAGAGGGTGGTACGAAGCTTTCTTT.

This clone was seen only a few times. The chain links TRBV2 to TRBJ2-1; no definite D call. The V end was cut by 6 bases, the J end by 8 bases, with 11 bases between. Germline CDR1 is SNHLY and CDR2 is FYNNEI. CDR3 length equals 12 residues. The CDR3 loop is CASSPLEDEQFF. CDR3 nucleotides: TGTGCCAGCAGCCCCCTTGAGGATGAGCAGTTCTTC.

CDR3 protein: CATSPTGTGLEAFF. For the CDR3, the DNA is TGTGCCACCAGCCCTACCGGGACAGGCTTGGAAGCTTTCTTT. This chain uses TRBV15 with TRBJ1-1, with 8 bases aligning to TRBD1. Germline-derived CDR1 and CDR2 are LNHNV and YYDKDF (reference sequence). CDR3 length: 14 amino acids. The junction had 10 bases not matched to a gene; V was cut back by 5 bases and J by 8 bases.

V is TRBV7-9 and J is TRBJ1-2; D unresolved. The germline V gene has CDR1 SEHNR and CDR2 FQNEAQ (reference sequence). V dropped 1 base and J dropped 8 bases, with 14 bases sitting between them. CDR3 size: 14 residues. The CDR3 is CASSLGQRTQGYTF. The DNA of the CDR3 is TGTGCCAGCAGCTTAGGTCAACGCACGCAGGGCTACACCTTC.

The chain combines TRBV7-9 with TRBJ2-2, with D possibly TRBD1 on 6 matching bases. The V end lost 5 bases, the J end lost 6 bases, and 10 bases lay between the germline ends. Per the germline V gene, CDR1 is SEHNR and CDR2 is FQNEAQ (reference sequence). The CDR3 runs to 13 residues. DNA of the CDR3: TGTGCCAGCAGCCCAGAGGGGGCCGGGGAGCTGTTTTTT. It encodes CASSPEGAGELFF. Together with reference TRBV7-9 and TRBJ2-2, the CDR3 gives the full variable domain: DTGVSQNPRHKITKRGQNVTFRCDPISEHNRLYWYRQTLGQGPEFLTYFQNEAQLEKSRLLSDRFSAERPKGSFSTLEIQRTEQGDSAMYLCASSPEGAGELFFGEGSRLTVL.

The table lists this clone with a few counts. The V gene is TRBV6-6, the J gene TRBJ2-1; 11 bases fit TRBD2. The CDR3 runs 14 residues. The germline CDR1 and CDR2 sequences are MNHNY and SVGAGI (reference sequence). Trimming cost V 10 bases and J 6 bases; bases outside gene matches: 8. Written as DNA, the CDR3 is TGTGCCATCGATAGCGGGAGGGGGACCAATGAGCAGTTCTTC. This codes for CAIDSGRGTNEQFF.

The CDR3: CASVQGASSPLHF. In DNA, the CDR3 is TGTGCCAGCGTGCAGGGGGCCAGTTCACCCCTCCACTTT. The chain joins TRBV11-3 to TRBJ1-6; 8 bases are a match to TRBD1. The length of the CDR3 is 13 residues. J was trimmed by 9 bases and V by 8 bases; bases with no gene match: 6. Germline CDR1 reads SGHNT; CDR2 reads YENEEA. The full variable domain, in which reference TRBV11-3 and TRBJ1-6 provide the parts outside the CDR3, is EAGVVQSPRYKIIEKKQPVAFWCNPISGHNTLYWYLQNLGQGPELLIRYENEEAVDDSQLPKDRFSAERLKGVDSTLKIQPAELGDSAVYLCASVQGASSPLHFGNGTRLTVT.

The chain employs TRBV6-6 and TRBJ2-1, with D possibly matching TRBD2 (5 bases). Between the trimmed V and J ends, which lost 6 bases and 9 bases, there was a span of 12 bases. The CDR3 consists of 12 residues. Germline CDR1 and CDR2: MNHNY and SVGAGI (reference sequence). As DNA, the CDR3 is TGTGCCAGCAGACCACTAGACGGTGAGCAGTTCTTC. Its protein is CASRPLDGEQFF.

The genes are TRBV28 and TRBJ2-7; a possible D gene is TRBD2 (6 bases). V lost 5 bases and J 2 bases, leaving 16 bases between the germline ends. Per the germline V gene, CDR1 is MDHEN and CDR2 is SYDVKM. The CDR3 has 15 amino acids. The CDR3 DNA is TGTGCCAGCAGTCCCCGGGGGAGCTATACCTACGAGCAGTACTTC. Residues: CASSPRGSYTYEQYF.

The V and J genes are TRBV27 and TRBJ2-2; TRBD2 matches 10 bases. The V gene's germline CDR1 is MNHEY and CDR2 SMNVEV (reference sequence). Unmatched junction bases numbered 17, after V lost 5 bases and J lost 5 bases. The CDR3 is 19 amino acids. CDR3 DNA: TGTGCCAGCAGTCTAGGAGGGGTGGGACTAGCGACCCAAACCGGGGAGCTGTTTTTT. It translates to CASSLGGVGLATQTGELFF.

This chain connects TRBV5-1 to TRBJ2-3; 7 bases agree with TRBD2. Germline V gene sequence: CDR1 SGHRS, CDR2 YFSETQ. J lost 3 bases, V lost 4 bases, and 5 bases had no gene match. The CDR3 spans 14 residues. The CDR3 DNA is TGCGCCAGCAGCCTGGGCGGGAGAACAGATACGCAGTATTTT. It encodes CASSLGGRTDTQYF.

The rearrangement uses TRBV11-2 and TRBJ2-2; D not resolved. The V end lost 2 bases, the J end lost 4 bases, and 5 bases lay between the germline ends. CDR1 and CDR2 (germline): SGHAT, FQNNGV. CDR3 length: 13 residues. This CDR3 reads CASSLTSTGELFF. The CDR3 DNA is TGTGCCAGCAGCTTAACCAGCACCGGGGAGCTGTTTTTT.

The chain links TRBV19 to TRBJ2-1; the D is unclear. The CDR3 is 14 residues long. CDR1 is LNHDA and CDR2 is SQIVND in the germline V gene (reference sequence). V was shortened by 7 bases and J by 1 base, with 11 bases between the two germline ends. This chain's CDR3 is CASTEASSYNEQFF. DNA of the CDR3: TGTGCCAGTACTGAGGCCTCTTCCTACAATGAGCAGTTCTTC.

This clone has just a few counts. This sequence joins TRBV2 and TRBJ1-5; 8 bases line up with TRBD1. The CDR3 length is 12 residues. V dropped 6 bases and J dropped 7; count of bases not matched to a gene: 2. Per the germline V gene, CDR1 is SNHLY and CDR2 is FYNNEI. CDR3 sequence: CASRTGEQPQHF. Written as DNA, the CDR3 is TGTGCCAGCAGGACAGGGGAACAGCCCCAGCATTTT.

V is TRBV11-2 and J is TRBJ2-3, with D perhaps TRBD1 (6 bases). Germline V gene lookup returns CDR1 SGHAT and CDR2 FQNNGV. The CDR3 runs to 13 residues. V was shortened by 5 bases and J by 6 bases, with 12 bases between the two germline ends. CDR3 region: CASSVGAGDTQYF. The CDR3, as DNA: TGTGCCAGCAGCGTGGGGGCCGGGGATACGCAGTATTTT.

This sequence joins TRBV13 and TRBJ2-1; the D gene is possibly TRBD2 (6 bases). Trimming removed 1 base from V and 4 bases from J, with 11 bases in between. The CDR3 is 15 residues long. CDR1 PRHDT and CDR2 FYEKMQ come from the germline V gene (reference sequence). Here the CDR3 reads CASSLEAEGYNEQFF. CDR3 nucleotides: TGTGCCAGCAGCTTAGAAGCGGAGGGATACAATGAGCAGTTCTTC.

The genes are TRBV5-5 and TRBJ2-2; a weak D match, TRBD2 (6 bases). V shed 2 bases and J shed 6 bases, with 14 bases lying between them. In germline, CDR1 is SGHKS, CDR2 YYEKEE (reference sequence). This CDR3 spans 15 amino acids. The CDR3: CASSFDSGLSGELFF. CDR3 DNA sequence: TGTGCCAGCAGCTTCGACAGCGGGCTGTCCGGGGAGCTGTTTTTT.

The rearrangement links TRBV7-9 to TRBJ2-3; 11 bases agree with TRBD2. J gave up 3 bases and V 0 bases, and 5 bases lay outside the gene matches. The CDR3 covers 17 residues. Germline lookup yields CDR1 SEHNR and CDR2 FQNEAQ (reference sequence). This chain's CDR3 is CASSLAQGLAATDTQYF. The CDR3 DNA follows: TGTGCCAGCAGCTTAGCCCAGGGACTAGCGGCAACAGATACGCAGTATTTT.

This chain links TRBV7-9 with TRBJ2-1, with TRBD2 identical over 12 bases. The CDR3 consists of 14 residues. V lost 5 bases and J lost 8; bases outside the gene matches: 4. From germline, CDR1 is SEHNR and CDR2 FQNEAQ (reference sequence). The CDR3 protein is CASSRLAGADEQFF. CDR3 DNA: TGTGCCAGCAGCAGACTAGCGGGAGCGGATGAGCAGTTCTTC. Using reference TRBV7-9 and TRBJ2-1 for the parts outside the CDR3, the full variable domain is DTGVSQNPRHKITKRGQNVTFRCDPISEHNRLYWYRQTLGQGPEFLTYFQNEAQLEKSRLLSDRFSAERPKGSFSTLEIQRTEQGDSAMYLCASSRLAGADEQFFGPGTRLTVL.